This T cell receptor beta chain came from a study of metastatic and nonmetastatic thyroid tumors. For the study at large: From malignant and benign thyroid patients, repertoires in blood and in tumor or nodule tissue were compared. Study-level points and caveats: Across blood and tumor, TCR beta diversity in malignant thyroid tumors was reportedly significantly higher than in benign nodules.

With respect to this clone: Its antigen is not known. At one boundary the junction diverges from the germline segment, which might be a read error.

How the authors handled the data: Construction of a distant-metastasis classifier for papillary thyroid cancer relied on CDR3 differences across clinicopathological groups. TCRdb called clones again from the PCR reads with MiXCR. TCRdb's processing, not the authors' own work, is the source of the V and J calls. The table has around 6,600 clones, 27% seen once. All patients were treatment-naive before thyroid surgery. The sequenced material came from adjacent normal tissue. This clonotype was obtained from a male donor with papillary thyroid cancer or a benign thyroid nodule (not recorded which). Some clones in this sample may be carry-over from other donors' samples.

The CDR3 DNA follows: TGTGCCAGCAGCCTCGGGAAAGGGGAGACCGAGTACTTC. This sequence encodes CASSLGKGETEYF. This chain uses TRBV7-3 with TRBJ2-5, with D perhaps being TRBD1 or TRBD2 (5 bases each). Germline assignment: CDR1 SGHTA and CDR2 FQGTGA. CDR3 length: 13 residues.